The T cell receptor beta chain under discussion was sequenced for a study of blood T cells in healthy people across ages. Using a J-beta primer mix together with a sample-barcoded 5' primer, a second PCR was run for about 6 to 12 cycles. A 12-random-nucleotide template-switch adaptor tagged each cDNA molecule. TCRdb recomputed calls from the 5' RACE reads with MiXCR, one row per CDR3 protein. The sample lists about 640,000 distinct CDR3 sequences, 45% to 65% occurring once. CDR3 size: 15 residues. The germline V gene has CDR1 MDHEN and CDR2 SYDVKM. J was trimmed by 2 bases and V by 5 bases; bases with no gene match: 7.

Material for sequencing was blood. This receptor was identified in a man aged 55 to 70 in good health. The chain is built from TRBV28 and TRBJ2-7, with TRBD1 matching over 9 bases. In DNA form, the CDR3 reads TGTGCCAGCAGTACCCCGGGACAGGGAACCTACGAGCAGTACTTC. It encodes CASSTPGQGTYEQYF.